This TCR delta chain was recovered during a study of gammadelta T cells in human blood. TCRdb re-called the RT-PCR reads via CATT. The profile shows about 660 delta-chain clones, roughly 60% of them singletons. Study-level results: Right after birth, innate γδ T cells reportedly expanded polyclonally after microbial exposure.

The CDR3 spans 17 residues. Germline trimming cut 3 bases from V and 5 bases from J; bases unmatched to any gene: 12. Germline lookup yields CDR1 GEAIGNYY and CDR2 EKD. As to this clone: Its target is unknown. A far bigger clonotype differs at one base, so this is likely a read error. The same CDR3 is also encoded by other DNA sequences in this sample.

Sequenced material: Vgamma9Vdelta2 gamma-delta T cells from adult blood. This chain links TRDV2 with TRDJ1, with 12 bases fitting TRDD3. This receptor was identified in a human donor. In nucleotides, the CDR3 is TGTGCCTGTGACCCAGTACTGGGGGATACTCTTGCAGATAAACTCATCTTT. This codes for CACDPVLGDTLADKLIF.